What follows are 20 T cell receptor beta chains derived from one specimen sequenced in a study of blood T cell repertoires in COVID-19. Clones were sequenced by immunoSEQ multiplex PCR, and TCRdb holds only the in-frame ones, with some missing. The sample shows approximately 50,000 clones, roughly 77% of them seen only once. Material for sequencing was peripheral blood. The origin of the receptors is a man between 60 and 75 years old with COVID-19, enrolled during active disease.

This clone was observed a handful of times. The genes are TRBV2 and TRBJ1-5; TRBD1 matches 11 bases. This CDR3 is 15 amino acids long. Germline values: CDR1 SNHLY, CDR2 FYNNEI. Trimming took 7 bases from V and 2 from J; bases not matched to a gene: 4. The CDR3, as DNA: TGTGCCAGCAAACCGGGACAGGGGGGCAATCAGCCCCAGCATTTT. Translating it yields CASKPGQGGNQPQHF.

V gene TRBV2 combines with J gene TRBJ1-1; D is uncertain. Looked up from germline, CDR1 is SNHLY and CDR2 is FYNNEI. Trimming took off 6 bases at V and 7 bases at J, with 12 bases between the two ends. This CDR3 spans 12 amino acids. DNA for the CDR3: TGTGCCAGCAGGACGAGGAATATTGAAGCTTTCTTT. It specifies CASRTRNIEAFF.

The V and J genes are TRBV12-3 or TRBV12-4 and TRBJ1-2, with D possibly matching TRBD1 (5 bases). The CDR3 covers 13 residues. Deletions cut 4 bases from V and 4 bases from J, with 10 bases between. The CDR3 protein is CASSSGFGYGYTF. In nucleotides, the CDR3 is TGTGCCAGCAGTTCAGGGTTCGGCTATGGCTACACCTTC.

The gene calls are TRBV18 and TRBJ2-5; TRBD1 agrees at 9 bases. The CDR3 extends over 14 amino acids. Germline CDR1 KGHSH, CDR2 LQKENI. V shed 3 bases, J shed 2 bases, and the junction held 1 base outside the gene matches. The CDR3 DNA follows: TGTGCCAGCTCACCCGGGACAGGGCAAGAGACCCAGTACTTC. Translation: CASSPGTGQETQYF.

V usage is TRBV27 and J usage is TRBJ2-5; 7 bases map to TRBD2. This CDR3 has 15 residues. Per the germline V gene, CDR1 is MNHEY and CDR2 is SMNVEV (reference sequence). Unmatched junction bases numbered 12, after V lost 5 bases and J lost 6 bases. The CDR3 coding sequence is TGTGCCAGCAGTCCCTCAAGGGAGGGTATTCAGACCCAGTACTTC. This sequence encodes CASSPSREGIQTQYF.

This chain joins TRBV7-9 and TRBJ2-2; TRBD1 is a possible D gene (6 bases). This CDR3 has 13 residues. In germline, CDR1 is SEHNR, CDR2 FQNEAQ (reference sequence). V was trimmed by 4 bases and J by 7 bases, leaving 10 bases between them. CDR3 in amino acids: CASSYTGIGELFF. The CDR3 nucleotides read TGTGCCAGCAGCTACACAGGGATCGGGGAGCTGTTTTTT.

This chain uses TRBV5-1 with TRBJ1-2; possible D gene TRBD1, 5 bases. The V and J ends lost 0 bases and 6 bases respectively, with 12 bases between them. This CDR3 spans 14 amino acids. Germline V gene lookup returns CDR1 SGHRS and CDR2 YFSETQ. The CDR3 here is CASSLGPGNHGYTF. Written as DNA, the CDR3 is TGCGCCAGCAGCTTGGGCCCAGGGAACCATGGCTACACCTTC.

This rearrangement joins TRBV7-8 to TRBJ2-2; the match to TRBD1 covers 10 bases. Looked up from germline, CDR1 is SGHVS and CDR2 is FQNEAQ. This CDR3 contains 16 residues. J was trimmed by 4 bases and V by 1 base; bases with no gene match: 3. This CDR3 reads CASSLVDRGGTGELFF. In nucleotides, the CDR3 is TGTGCCAGCAGCTTAGTGGACAGGGGGGGCACCGGGGAGCTGTTTTTT.

This sequence joins TRBV18 and TRBJ2-1; TRBD1 is a possible D gene (6 bases). This CDR3 has 14 residues. The ends were cut back, 3 bases at V and 0 bases at J, with 6 bases in the middle. The germline gives CDR1 KGHSH, CDR2 LQKENI. The CDR3 protein is CASSPDSSYNEQFF. CDR3 nucleotide sequence: TGTGCCAGCTCACCGGACAGCTCCTACAATGAGCAGTTCTTC. Together with reference TRBV18 and TRBJ2-1, the CDR3 gives the full variable domain: NAGVMQNPRHLVRRRGQEARLRCSPMKGHSHVYWYRQLPEEGLKFMVYLQKENIIDESGMPKERFSAEFPKEGPSILRIQQVVRGDSAAYFCASSPDSSYNEQFFGPGTRLTVL.

The gene calls are TRBV5-1 and TRBJ2-1; perhaps TRBD1 as D (6 bases). The CDR3 covers 13 residues. Trimming removed 0 bases from V and 10 bases from J, with 11 bases in between. The germline V gene has CDR1 SGHRS and CDR2 YFSETQ. The CDR3 region is CASSLVNRAEQFF. The DNA for the CDR3 is TGCGCCAGCAGCTTGGTGAACAGGGCGGAGCAGTTCTTC.

The V call is TRBV11-2, the J call TRBJ2-1; D uncertain. CDR1 and CDR2 from the germline V gene are SGHAT and FQNNGV. Trimming removed 2 bases at V and 7 bases at J, with 3 bases between. The CDR3 has 11 residues. CDR3 nucleotide sequence: TGTGCCAGCAGCTTACCAAATGAGCAGTTCTTC. Translation gives CASSLPNEQFF. Together with reference TRBV11-2 and TRBJ2-1, the CDR3 gives the full variable domain: EAGVAQSPRYKIIEKRQSVAFWCNPISGHATLYWYQQILGQGPKLLIQFQNNGVVDDSQLPKDRFSAERLKGVDSTLKIQPAKLEDSAVYLCASSLPNEQFFGPGTRLTVL.

The J gene is TRBJ2-1, the V gene TRBV18, with D maybe TRBD2 (6 bases). Germline-derived CDR1 and CDR2 are KGHSH and LQKENI. The V and J ends lost 5 bases and 1 base respectively, with 12 bases between them. The CDR3 spans 15 residues. The CDR3 loop reads CASSKPGASYNEQFF. As DNA, the CDR3 is TGTGCCAGCTCAAAACCGGGAGCGTCCTACAATGAGCAGTTCTTC.

This chain uses TRBV11-2 with TRBJ2-5; 12 bases agree with TRBD1. The junction had 11 bases not matched to a gene; V was cut back by 5 bases and J by 4 bases. There are 17 residues in the CDR3. CDR1 is SGHAT and CDR2 is FQNNGV in the germline V gene. CDR3 sequence reads: CASSLGVGQGAGETQYF. The DNA for the CDR3 is TGTGCCAGCAGCCTGGGGGTGGGACAGGGGGCCGGAGAGACCCAGTACTTC.

CDR3 sequence (DNA): TGTGCCACCTCGGGTGGCTCCTCGAATTCACCCCTCCACTTT. Amino acid sequence: CATSGGSSNSPLHF. The chain joins TRBV6-6 to TRBJ1-6; D remains unclear. Per the germline V gene, CDR1 is MNHNY and CDR2 is SVGAGI (reference sequence). V shed 10 bases and J shed 7 bases, with 17 bases lying between them. The CDR3 is made up of 14 amino acids.

The chain is built from TRBV6-5 and TRBJ1-1; D gene unclear. CDR3 length: 11 amino acids. V was cut by 6 bases and J by 1 base, with 3 bases left in between. From germline, CDR1 is MNHEY and CDR2 SVGAGI. CDR3 DNA sequence: TGTGCCAGCAGGAGGAACACTGAAGCTTTCTTT. Translating it yields CASRRNTEAFF.

V is TRBV12-3 or TRBV12-4 and J is TRBJ2-7, with a tentative D call TRBD1 (6 bases). Trimming cost V 7 bases and J 4 bases, with 14 bases left between them. CDR3 length: 13 residues. This CDR3 reads CASTYLRGYEQYF. The CDR3 nucleotides are TGTGCCAGCACCTATCTCAGGGGTTACGAGCAGTACTTC.

V usage is TRBV5-4 and J usage is TRBJ2-7, with 7 bases fitting TRBD2. The CDR3 has 15 residues. The germline CDR1 and CDR2 sequences are SGHNT and YYREEE (reference sequence). With 3 bases clipped from V and 5 bases from J, the junction kept 11 bases outside the gene matches. The CDR3 protein is CASSWEGLGGNEQYF. DNA for the CDR3: TGTGCCAGCAGCTGGGAGGGCCTTGGGGGGAACGAGCAGTACTTC. Together with reference TRBV5-4 and TRBJ2-7, the CDR3 gives the full variable domain: ETGVTQSPTHLIKTRGQQVTLRCSSQSGHNTVSWYQQALGQGPQFIFQYYREEENGRGNFPPRFSGLQFPNYSSELNVNALELDDSALYLCASSWEGLGGNEQYFGPGTRLTVT.

V usage is TRBV19 and J usage is TRBJ2-7, with TRBD1 matching 8 bases. From germline, CDR1 is LNHDA and CDR2 SQIVND (reference sequence). The junction had 6 bases not matched to a gene; V was cut back by 5 bases and J by 0 bases. The length of the CDR3 is 15 residues. The CDR3 nucleotides read TGTGCCAGTAGTGGAGGACAGGGTTTCTCCTACGAGCAGTACTTC. Its translation is CASSGGQGFSYEQYF. The full variable domain, rest sourced from reference TRBV19 and TRBJ2-7, is DGGITQSPKYLFRKEGQNVTLSCEQNLNHDAMYWYRQDPGQGLRLIYYSQIVNDFQKGDIAEGYSVSREKKESFPLTVTSAQKNPTAFYLCASSGGQGFSYEQYFGPGTRLTVT.

The J gene is TRBJ2-1, the V gene TRBV5-6; perhaps TRBD2 as D (6 bases). The V gene lost 0 bases and the J gene lost 6 bases, with 10 bases spanning the gap. Germline V CDR1 and CDR2: SGHDT, YYEEEE. The length of the CDR3 is 14 residues. CDR3 residues: CASSLDYGGNEQFF. Written as DNA, the CDR3 is TGTGCCAGCAGCTTGGATTACGGGGGCAATGAGCAGTTCTTC.

The V call is TRBV7-2, the J call TRBJ1-2; weak D call: TRBD1 (6 bases). Looked up from germline, CDR1 is SGHTA and CDR2 is FQGNSA. V gave up 8 bases and J gave up 6 bases, with 19 bases separating them. The CDR3 spans 14 residues. The CDR3 DNA reads TGTGCCAGCTCGAGAGCGCAGGGGACGCATGGCTACACCTTC. Its protein is CASSRAQGTHGYTF.